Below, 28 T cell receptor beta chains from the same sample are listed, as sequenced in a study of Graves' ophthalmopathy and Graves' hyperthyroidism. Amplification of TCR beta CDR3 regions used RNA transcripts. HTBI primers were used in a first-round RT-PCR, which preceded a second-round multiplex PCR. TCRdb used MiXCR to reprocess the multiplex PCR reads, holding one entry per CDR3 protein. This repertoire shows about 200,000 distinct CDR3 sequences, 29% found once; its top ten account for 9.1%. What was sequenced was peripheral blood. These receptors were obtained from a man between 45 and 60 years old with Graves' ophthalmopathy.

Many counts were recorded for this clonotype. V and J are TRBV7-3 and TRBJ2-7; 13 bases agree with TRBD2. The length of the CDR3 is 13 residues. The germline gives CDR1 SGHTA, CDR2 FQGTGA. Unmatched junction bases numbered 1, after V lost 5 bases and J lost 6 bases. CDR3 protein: CASSRTSGSEQYF. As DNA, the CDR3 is TGTGCCAGCAGCCGGACTAGCGGGAGCGAGCAGTACTTC.

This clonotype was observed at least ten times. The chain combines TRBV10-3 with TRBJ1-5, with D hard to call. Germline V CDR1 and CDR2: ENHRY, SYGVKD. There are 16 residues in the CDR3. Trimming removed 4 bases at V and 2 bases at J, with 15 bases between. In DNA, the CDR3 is TGTGCCATCAGTGGGGGAGCCGAAAAAGGCAATCAGCCCCAGCATTTT. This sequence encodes CAISGGAEKGNQPQHF.

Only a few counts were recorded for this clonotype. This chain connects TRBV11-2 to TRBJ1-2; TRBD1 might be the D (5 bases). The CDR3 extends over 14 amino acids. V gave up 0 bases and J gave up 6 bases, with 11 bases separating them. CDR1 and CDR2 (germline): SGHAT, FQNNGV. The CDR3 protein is CASSLDVGGNGYTF. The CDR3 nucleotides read TGTGCCAGCAGCTTAGATGTCGGGGGGAATGGCTACACCTTC.

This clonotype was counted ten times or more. CDR3 residues: CACRGGEDNSPLHF. CDR3 in DNA: TGTGCCTGCCGGGGGGGGGAGGATAATTCACCCCTCCACTTT. The rearrangement joins TRBV6-5 to TRBJ1-6; possible D gene TRBD1, 5 bases. The V gene lost 11 bases and the J gene lost 5 bases, with 16 bases spanning the gap. The CDR3 runs to 14 residues. Per germline, CDR1 MNHEY and CDR2 SVGAGI.

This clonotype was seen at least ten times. CDR3 bases: TGTGCCAGCAGTCACATCGGACAGAGCACCGGGGAGCTGTTTTTT. Protein product: CASSHIGQSTGELFF. The chain uses TRBV6-2 or TRBV6-3 and TRBJ2-2; D is possibly TRBD1 (6 bases). The CDR3 runs to 15 residues. The V gene lost 5 bases and the J gene lost 4 bases, with 14 bases spanning the gap. Germline V gene data show CDR1 as MNHEY and CDR2 as SVGEGT.

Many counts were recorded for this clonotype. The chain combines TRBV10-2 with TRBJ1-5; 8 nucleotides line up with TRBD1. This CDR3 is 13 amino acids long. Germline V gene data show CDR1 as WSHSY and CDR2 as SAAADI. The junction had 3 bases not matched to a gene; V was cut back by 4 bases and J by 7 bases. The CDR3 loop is CASSGTGKQPQHF. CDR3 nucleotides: TGCGCCAGCAGTGGGACAGGGAAGCAGCCCCAGCATTTT.

The CDR3 is CASSTANNYGYTF. The CDR3 bases are TGTGCCAGCAGCACAGCTAATAACTATGGCTACACCTTC. The V call is TRBV6-1, the J call TRBJ1-2; D remains ambiguous. The V and J ends lost 6 bases and 1 base respectively, with 9 bases between them. Germline V gives CDR1 MNHNS, CDR2 SASEGT. The CDR3 extends over 13 amino acids.

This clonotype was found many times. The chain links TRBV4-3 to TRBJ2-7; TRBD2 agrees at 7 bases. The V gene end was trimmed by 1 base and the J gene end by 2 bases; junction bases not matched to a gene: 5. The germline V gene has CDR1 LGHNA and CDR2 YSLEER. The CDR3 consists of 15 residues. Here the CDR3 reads CASSQGLAGTYEQYF. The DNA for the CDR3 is TGCGCCAGCAGCCAAGGGTTAGCGGGTACCTACGAGCAGTACTTC.

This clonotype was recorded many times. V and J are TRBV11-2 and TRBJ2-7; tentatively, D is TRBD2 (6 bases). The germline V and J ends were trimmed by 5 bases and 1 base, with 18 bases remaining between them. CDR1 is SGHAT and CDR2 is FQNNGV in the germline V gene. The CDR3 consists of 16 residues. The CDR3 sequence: CASSQTGTWSSYEQYF. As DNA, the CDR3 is TGTGCCAGCAGCCAGACCGGGACTTGGTCTTCCTACGAGCAGTACTTC. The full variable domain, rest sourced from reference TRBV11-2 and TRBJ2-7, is EAGVAQSPRYKIIEKRQSVAFWCNPISGHATLYWYQQILGQGPKLLIQFQNNGVVDDSQLPKDRFSAERLKGVDSTLKIQPAKLEDSAVYLCASSQTGTWSSYEQYFGPGTRLTVT.

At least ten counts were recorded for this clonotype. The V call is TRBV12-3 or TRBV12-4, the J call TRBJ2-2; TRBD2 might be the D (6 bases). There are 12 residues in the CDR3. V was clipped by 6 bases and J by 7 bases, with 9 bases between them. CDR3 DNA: TGTGCCAGCAGCCTGGGAGGCGGGGAGCTGTTTTTT. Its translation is CASSLGGGELFF.

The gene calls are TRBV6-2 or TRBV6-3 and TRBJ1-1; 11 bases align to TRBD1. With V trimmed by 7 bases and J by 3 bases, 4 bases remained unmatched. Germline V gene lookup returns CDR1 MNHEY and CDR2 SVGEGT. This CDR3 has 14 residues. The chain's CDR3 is CASIQDRGHTEAFF. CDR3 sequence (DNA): TGTGCCAGCATCCAGGACAGGGGGCACACTGAAGCTTTCTTT.

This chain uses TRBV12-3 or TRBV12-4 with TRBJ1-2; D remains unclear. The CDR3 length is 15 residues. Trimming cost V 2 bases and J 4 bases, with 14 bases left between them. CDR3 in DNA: TGTGCCAGCAGTTTACGGCCCACAAAAATCTATGGCTACACCTTC. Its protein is CASSLRPTKIYGYTF.

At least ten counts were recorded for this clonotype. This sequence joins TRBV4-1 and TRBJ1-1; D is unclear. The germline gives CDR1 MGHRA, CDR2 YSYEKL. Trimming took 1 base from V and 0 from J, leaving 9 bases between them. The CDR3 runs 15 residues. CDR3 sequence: CASSQGELLNTEAFF. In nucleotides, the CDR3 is TGCGCCAGCAGCCAAGGAGAGCTCTTGAACACTGAAGCTTTCTTT.

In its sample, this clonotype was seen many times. CDR3 nucleotides: TGCGCCAGCAGCTTGGGCGGGGGCTGGACGAACACTGAAGCTTTCTTT. This codes for CASSLGGGWTNTEAFF. This sequence joins TRBV5-1 and TRBJ1-1; perhaps TRBD1 as D (6 bases). V dropped 0 bases and J dropped 1 base, with 13 bases sitting between them. The CDR3 is 16 residues long. Germline loops: CDR1 SGHRS, CDR2 YFSETQ.

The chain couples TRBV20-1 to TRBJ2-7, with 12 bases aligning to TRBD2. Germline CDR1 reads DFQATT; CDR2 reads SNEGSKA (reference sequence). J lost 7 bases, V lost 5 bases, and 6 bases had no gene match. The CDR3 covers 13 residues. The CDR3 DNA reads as TGCAGTGCTGGGACTAGCGGGCTATTTGAGCAGTACTTC. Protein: CSAGTSGLFEQYF.

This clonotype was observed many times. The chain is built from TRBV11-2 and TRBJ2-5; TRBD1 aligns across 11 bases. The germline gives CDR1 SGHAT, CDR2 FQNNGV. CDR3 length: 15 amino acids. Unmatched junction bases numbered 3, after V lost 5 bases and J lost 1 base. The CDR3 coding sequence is TGTGCCAGCAGCAGAGGGACAGGGGGCCAAGAGACCCAGTACTTC. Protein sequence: CASSRGTGGQETQYF.

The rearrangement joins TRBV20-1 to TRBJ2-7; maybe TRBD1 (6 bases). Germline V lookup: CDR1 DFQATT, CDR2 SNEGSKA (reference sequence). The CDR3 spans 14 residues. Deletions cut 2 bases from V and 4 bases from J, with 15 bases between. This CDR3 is CSARSDGGRYEQYF. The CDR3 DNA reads TGCAGTGCTAGATCAGATGGGGGCAGGTACGAGCAGTACTTC.

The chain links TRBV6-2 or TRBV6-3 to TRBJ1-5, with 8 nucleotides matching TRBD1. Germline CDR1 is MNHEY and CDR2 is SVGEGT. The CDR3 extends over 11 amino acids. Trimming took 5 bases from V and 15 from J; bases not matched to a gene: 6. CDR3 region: CASSPGQEMHF. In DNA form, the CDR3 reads TGTGCCAGCAGTCCGGGACAGGAAATGCATTTT.

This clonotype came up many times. CDR3 DNA: TGCAGCGTTGTCCTCGGGGGGGCGGTCGGGGAGCTGTTTTTT. Translation gives CSVVLGGAVGELFF. This chain links TRBV29-1 with TRBJ2-2, with 8 nucleotides matching TRBD2. V shed 4 bases, J shed 7 bases, and the junction held 8 bases outside the gene matches. CDR3 length: 14 amino acids. CDR1 SQVTM and CDR2 ANQGSEA come from the germline V gene.

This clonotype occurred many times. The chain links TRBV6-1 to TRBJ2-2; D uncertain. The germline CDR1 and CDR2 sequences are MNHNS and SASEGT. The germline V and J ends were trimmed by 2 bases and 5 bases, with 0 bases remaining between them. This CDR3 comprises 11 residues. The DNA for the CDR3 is TGTGCCAGCAGTGAAACCGGGGAGCTGTTTTTT. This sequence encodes CASSETGELFF.

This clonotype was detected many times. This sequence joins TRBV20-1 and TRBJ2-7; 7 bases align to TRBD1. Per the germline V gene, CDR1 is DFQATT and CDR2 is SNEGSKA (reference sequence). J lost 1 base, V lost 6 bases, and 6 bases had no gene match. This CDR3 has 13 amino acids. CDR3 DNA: TGCAGTGCCACCGGGACAGTATCCTACGAGCAGTACTTC. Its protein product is CSATGTVSYEQYF.

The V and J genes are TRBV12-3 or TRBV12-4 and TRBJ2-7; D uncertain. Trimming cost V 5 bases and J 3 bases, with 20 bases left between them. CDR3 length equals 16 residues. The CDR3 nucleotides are TGTGCCAGCAGTCCTATTTCATGGCAAGCCGGCTACGAGCAGTACTTC. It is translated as CASSPISWQAGYEQYF.

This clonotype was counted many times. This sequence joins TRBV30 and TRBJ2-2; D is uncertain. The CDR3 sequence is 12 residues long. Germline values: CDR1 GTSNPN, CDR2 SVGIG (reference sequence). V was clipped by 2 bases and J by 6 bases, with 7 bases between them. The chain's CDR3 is CAWSWAAGELFF. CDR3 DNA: TGTGCCTGGAGTTGGGCGGCCGGGGAGCTGTTTTTT.

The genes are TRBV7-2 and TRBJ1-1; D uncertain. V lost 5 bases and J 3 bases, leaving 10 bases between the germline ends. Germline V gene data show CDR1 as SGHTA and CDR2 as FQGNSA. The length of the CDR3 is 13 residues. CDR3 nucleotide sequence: TGTGCCAGCAGCCTAAGGTTCGACACTGAAGCTTTCTTT. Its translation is CASSLRFDTEAFF.

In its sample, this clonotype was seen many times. CDR3 region: CACRPGTGVGYTF. The CDR3 DNA is TGTGCCTGCAGGCCCGGGACAGGGGTTGGCTACACCTTC. This chain connects TRBV30 to TRBJ1-2; 10 bases map to TRBD1. V trimming: 6 bases; J trimming: 7 bases; junction bases outside the gene matches: 8. The length of the CDR3 is 13 residues. Germline V gives CDR1 GTSNPN, CDR2 SVGIG (reference sequence).

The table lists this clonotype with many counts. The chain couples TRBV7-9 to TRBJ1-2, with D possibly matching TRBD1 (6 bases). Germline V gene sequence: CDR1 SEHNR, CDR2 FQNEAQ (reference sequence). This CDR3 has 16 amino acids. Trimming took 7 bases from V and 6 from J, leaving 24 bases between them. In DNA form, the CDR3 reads TGTGCCAGCACCCGGGGGGGCAGCCACTTTAGCGATGGCTACACCTTC. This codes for CASTRGGSHFSDGYTF.

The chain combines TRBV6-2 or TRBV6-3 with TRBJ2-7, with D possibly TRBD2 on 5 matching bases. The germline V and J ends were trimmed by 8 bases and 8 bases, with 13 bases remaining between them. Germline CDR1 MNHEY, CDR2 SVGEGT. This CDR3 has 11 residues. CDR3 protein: CASGIREKQYF. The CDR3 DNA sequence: TGTGCCAGCGGTATTAGGGAGAAGCAGTACTTC.

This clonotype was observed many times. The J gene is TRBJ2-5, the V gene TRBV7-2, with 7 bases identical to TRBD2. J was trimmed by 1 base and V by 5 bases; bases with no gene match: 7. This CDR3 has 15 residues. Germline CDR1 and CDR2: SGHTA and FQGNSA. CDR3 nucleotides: TGTGCCAGCAGCGCCTCGGGAGGTCCCCAAGAGACCCAGTACTTC. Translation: CASSASGGPQETQYF.